These 24 T cell receptor beta chains share one sample of origin, sequenced in a study of T cell responses to AZD1222 COVID-19 vaccine (dated by TCRdb to the early 2020s). Library construction relied on the immunoSEQ multiplex PCR assay. Here the immuneACCESS table is served through TCRdb, limited to in-frame sequences with V and J called. Missing clones are a known gap in these copies; in checked studies unresolved V genes cover under half, and the rest lacks a known reason. The sample data list 190,000 or so clones, and over 85% of these were observed just once. Roughly 1% of the sample is in the top ten clones. The time point label, as the study defines it: about 28 days (+/-7) after the second vaccine dose. The sequenced sample was peripheral blood, obtained 28 days after the second AZD1222 dose. Receptors originate from an adult who received the AZD1222 COVID-19 vaccine.

The genes are TRBV27 and TRBJ2-7; 9 nucleotides match TRBD2. Germline values: CDR1 MNHEY, CDR2 SMNVEV (reference sequence). Trimming took 3 bases from V and 0 from J; bases not matched to a gene: 3. This CDR3 is 15 amino acids long. The CDR3 bases are TGTGCCAGCAGTTTCCGCGGGGGGGTCTCCTACGAGCAGTACTTC. It codes for CASSFRGGVSYEQYF.

This chain links TRBV5-4 with TRBJ2-3, with D maybe TRBD2 (6 bases). CDR3 size: 14 residues. Germline V gives CDR1 SGHNT, CDR2 YYREEE (reference sequence). The V end lost 0 bases, the J end lost 1 base, and 6 bases lay between the germline ends. CDR3 protein: CASSLASGTDTQYF. The CDR3, as DNA: TGTGCCAGCAGCTTGGCTAGCGGCACAGATACGCAGTATTTT.

The rearrangement joins TRBV27 to TRBJ1-5; possibly TRBD1 for D (6 bases). Trimming removed 6 bases from V and 1 base from J, with 13 bases in between. The CDR3 totals 15 residues. Germline CDR1 is MNHEY and CDR2 is SMNVEV (reference sequence). As DNA, the CDR3 is TGTGCCAGCAGACCGAACAGGGTCAGCAATCAGCCCCAGCATTTT. It codes for CASRPNRVSNQPQHF.

V usage is TRBV3-1 (or the pseudogene TRBV3-2) and J usage is TRBJ2-7; 9 nucleotides agree with TRBD1. Looked up from germline, CDR1 is LGHDT and CDR2 is YNNKEL (reference sequence). This CDR3 is built from 15 residues. The J segment lost 6 bases and the V segment lost 0 bases, leaving 6 bases of the junction unmatched. CDR3 residues: CASSQDWDRAGEQYF. DNA of the CDR3: TGTGCCAGCAGCCAAGATTGGGACAGGGCAGGCGAGCAGTACTTC.

This clone was counted a few times. The rearrangement joins TRBV27 to TRBJ2-7, with unresolved D. Germline V gene sequence: CDR1 MNHEY, CDR2 SMNVEV (reference sequence). This CDR3 is built from 15 residues. V lost 2 bases, J lost 0 bases, and 11 bases lay in between. The CDR3 loop reads CASSLTPWRSYEQYF. Here the CDR3 DNA reads TGTGCCAGCAGTTTAACCCCGTGGCGCTCCTACGAGCAGTACTTC.

V and J are TRBV7-2 and TRBJ1-5; TRBD1 might be the D (5 bases). The germline V and J ends were trimmed by 3 bases and 5 bases, with 14 bases remaining between them. From germline, CDR1 is SGHTA and CDR2 FQGNSA. This CDR3 has 15 amino acids. This chain's CDR3 is CASSLAREAYQPQHF. The CDR3, as DNA: TGTGCCAGCAGCTTGGCCAGGGAGGCCTATCAGCCCCAGCATTTT.

This chain joins TRBV9 and TRBJ2-5; the match to TRBD2 covers 10 bases. V dropped 0 bases and J dropped 2; count of bases not matched to a gene: 4. Germline V gene lookup returns CDR1 SGDLS and CDR2 YYNGEE. The CDR3 is 16 residues long. The chain's CDR3 is CASSVGVSGGQETQYF. The CDR3 DNA is TGTGCCAGCAGCGTAGGCGTTAGCGGGGGGCAAGAGACCCAGTACTTC.

The chain joins TRBV24-1 to TRBJ1-5; D is possibly TRBD1 (5 bases). Germline V gives CDR1 KGHDR, CDR2 SFDVKD. This CDR3 has 13 residues. V was pared by 4 bases and J by 2 bases, with 5 bases between. CDR3 loop: CATSETGNQPQHF. Here the CDR3 DNA reads TGTGCCACCAGTGAGACAGGCAATCAGCCCCAGCATTTT.

The CDR3 here is CASSEGFRDKGSYEQYF. The CDR3 coding sequence is TGTGCCAGCAGCGAGGGATTCCGGGACAAAGGGTCCTACGAGCAGTACTTC. This chain connects TRBV13 to TRBJ2-7, with a possible D match to TRBD1 (6 bases). CDR3 size: 17 residues. The V end lost 5 bases, the J end lost 1 base, and 21 bases lay between the germline ends. CDR1 is PRHDT and CDR2 is FYEKMQ in the germline V gene (reference sequence).

The chain recombines TRBV11-2 with TRBJ1-4; D not certain. Germline CDR1 and CDR2: SGHAT and FQNNGV. CDR3 size: 13 residues. With 5 bases removed from V and 5 bases from J, the gap between germline ends came to 9 bases. CDR3 amino acids: CASSDTWNEKLFF. The CDR3 DNA reads TGTGCCAGCAGCGATACATGGAATGAAAAACTGTTTTTT.

The chain has TRBV19 and TRBJ2-1, with D maybe TRBD1 (6 bases). Germline-derived CDR1 and CDR2 are LNHDA and SQIVND (reference sequence). The CDR3 length is 12 residues. The V and J ends lost 7 bases and 6 bases respectively, with 10 bases between them. CDR3 sequence: CASTQGINEQFF. Here the CDR3 DNA reads TGTGCCAGTACCCAGGGGATCAATGAGCAGTTCTTC. Looking up the rest from reference TRBV19 and TRBJ2-1 gives the full variable domain: DGGITQSPKYLFRKEGQNVTLSCEQNLNHDAMYWYRQDPGQGLRLIYYSQIVNDFQKGDIAEGYSVSREKKESFPLTVTSAQKNPTAFYLCASTQGINEQFFGPGTRLTVL.

The chain combines TRBV28 with TRBJ2-3; 11 bases align to TRBD1. The V and J ends lost 5 bases and 3 bases, in that order; junction bases with no gene match: 10. From germline, CDR1 is MDHEN and CDR2 SYDVKM. The CDR3 sequence is 17 residues long. In nucleotides, the CDR3 is TGTGCCAGCAGTCCCTCCGGGACAGGGGGTTGGACAGATACGCAGTATTTT. Its protein product is CASSPSGTGGWTDTQYF.

The CDR3: CASSLEGAYNQPQHF. In DNA form, the CDR3 reads TGTGCCAGCAGCTTGGAGGGGGCTTACAATCAGCCCCAGCATTTT. The rearrangement joins TRBV5-8 to TRBJ1-5, with 7 bases that match TRBD1. The junction had 3 bases not matched to a gene; V was cut back by 0 bases and J by 3 bases. Germline lookup yields CDR1 SGHTS and CDR2 YDEGEE. The CDR3 has 15 amino acids.

This chain links TRBV7-8 with TRBJ1-3; weak D call: TRBD1 (6 bases). CDR3 length: 18 residues. The V and J ends lost 4 bases and 3 bases respectively, with 22 bases between them. The germline V gene encodes CDR1 SGHVS and CDR2 FQNEAQ. CDR3 sequence (DNA): TGTGCCAGCAGCTCCCCTGGACAGTTATCCCTGGATGGAAACACCATATATTTT. It codes for CASSSPGQLSLDGNTIYF.

J is TRBJ2-7 and V is TRBV12-5; D gene uncertain. Looked up from germline, CDR1 is LGHNT and CDR2 is FRNRAP. V lost 7 bases, J lost 3 bases, and 10 bases lay in between. This CDR3 is 12 amino acids long. CDR3 loop: CASARMRYEQYF. CDR3 sequence (DNA): TGTGCTAGTGCCCGGATGCGCTACGAGCAGTACTTC.

V gene TRBV25-1 combines with J gene TRBJ2-5; D is ambiguous. The CDR3 covers 16 residues. V was cut by 2 bases and J by 4 bases, with 17 bases left in between. CDR1 MGHDK and CDR2 SYGVNS come from the germline V gene. The CDR3 protein is CASSEGRTAKGETQYF. The CDR3, as DNA: TGTGCCAGCAGTGAAGGACGGACGGCGAAGGGAGAGACCCAGTACTTC.

The chain employs TRBV7-2 and TRBJ2-3; 8 positions match TRBD2. Germline V CDR1 and CDR2: SGHTA, FQGNSA. The CDR3 spans 18 residues. The junction had 13 bases not matched to a gene; V was cut back by 1 base and J by 4 bases. Here the CDR3 DNA reads TGTGCCAGCAGCTTAGGGATGTCGGGGGGGGCTTTAGCAGATACGCAGTATTTT. This encodes CASSLGMSGGALADTQYF.

The CDR3 coding sequence is TGCGCCAGCAGCCCTCGGACGATAACCAGCGGGGAGCTGTTTTTT. Translating gives CASSPRTITSGELFF. The chain has TRBV4-3 and TRBJ2-2, with D unresolved. V dropped 4 bases and J dropped 7 bases, with 16 bases sitting between them. The CDR3 contains 15 residues. Germline loops: CDR1 LGHNA, CDR2 YSLEER.

This rearrangement joins TRBV5-1 to TRBJ1-4, with D possibly being TRBD1 (6 bases). The CDR3 loop spans 14 amino acids. Germline CDR1 is SGHRS and CDR2 is YFSETQ. The germline V and J ends were trimmed by 4 bases and 5 bases, with 12 bases remaining between them. CDR3 protein: CASSAGQINEKLFF. The CDR3 DNA reads TGCGCCAGCAGCGCCGGACAGATCAATGAAAAACTGTTTTTT.

This clone was detected once. The identical CDR3 is also encoded by other nucleotide sequences in the sample. The rearrangement links TRBV6-5 to TRBJ1-1; a weak D match, TRBD1 (5 bases). The CDR3 length is 13 residues. The V gene lost 2 bases and the J gene lost 3 bases, with 7 bases spanning the gap. Germline V lookup: CDR1 MNHEY, CDR2 SVGAGI. The CDR3 nucleotides read TGTGCCAGCAGTTACCGGGGGGACACTGAAGCTTTCTTT. Protein product: CASSYRGDTEAFF.

This chain connects TRBV6-2 or TRBV6-3 to TRBJ2-7; D unclear. Trimming pared 0 bases from V and 4 bases from J, leaving 7 bases between. The germline V gene has CDR1 MNHEY and CDR2 SVGEGT. The CDR3 loop spans 13 amino acids. In DNA form, the CDR3 reads TGTGCCAGCAGTTACTCATTCAAATACGAGCAGTACTTC. Amino acid sequence: CASSYSFKYEQYF.

The rearrangement links TRBV5-1 to TRBJ2-1; TRBD1 agrees at 10 bases. Losses at the gene ends were 3 bases for V and 9 bases for J; bases not matched to a gene: 0. This CDR3 region has 12 residues. Germline V gives CDR1 SGHRS, CDR2 YFSETQ. The CDR3 nucleotides read TGCGCCAGCAGCTGGACAGGGGGTGAGCAGTTCTTC. Amino acids: CASSWTGGEQFF.

The chain combines TRBV19 with TRBJ2-2; weak D call: TRBD2 (6 bases). V was trimmed by 10 bases and J by 0 bases, leaving 21 bases between them. Germline V lookup: CDR1 LNHDA, CDR2 SQIVND (reference sequence). The CDR3 runs 17 residues. CDR3 protein: CATTQRAFPANTGELFF. The CDR3 nucleotides are TGTGCCACAACCCAGCGGGCTTTCCCCGCGAACACCGGGGAGCTGTTTTTT.

The CDR3 sequence: CASSEQHLALGLGSGNTIYF. Here the CDR3 DNA reads TGTGCCAGCAGTGAACAACATCTAGCCCTTGGACTGGGCTCTGGAAACACCATATATTTT. This chain uses TRBV6-1 with TRBJ1-3; D is unresolved. CDR3 length: 20 residues. Germline V lookup: CDR1 MNHNS, CDR2 SASEGT. V shed 2 bases and J shed 0 bases, with 23 bases lying between them.